This T cell receptor beta chain derives from a study of identical twins. Overall study results and limits: Twins showed weaker excess sharing in their beta out-of-frame sequences.

TCRdb re-analysed the 5' RACE reads in MiXCR, keeping a single row per CDR3 protein. The table lists a few hundred thousand distinct CDR3 sequences, 18% of them singletons. Per germline, CDR1 SQVTM and CDR2 ANQGSEA. The CDR3 length is 14 residues. The V end was cut by 4 bases, the J end by 3 bases, with 12 bases between. About this clonotype itself: Its antigen is currently unknown.

The clonotype was recovered from a man in his forties or fifties in good health. The chain uses TRBV29-1 and TRBJ1-4, with no clear D. The sample comprised naive T cells sorted from blood. Here the CDR3 DNA reads TGCAGCGTTGGTCCTAGGCAAGCTAATGAAAAACTGTTTTTT. It encodes CSVGPRQANEKLFF.